This T cell receptor (beta chain) was identified during a study of shared clonotypes between healthy human individuals. Study-level findings and limits: Of the naive CD4 clonotypes, roughly 5.5% were shared across a handful of donors.

CDR3 length: 18 amino acids. The V segment lost 0 bases and the J segment 1 base; nucleotides outside the gene matches: 8. Germline CDR1 and CDR2: SGHAT and FQNNGV. TCRdb's copy holds only in-frame clones and misses some; the assay was immunoSEQ multiplex PCR. Of some 2,100,000 clones detected, approximately 94% appear once; the ten largest clones hold around 1.7%. To note about this clone: Its specificity is unknown.

The naive CD8 subset, CD45RO-negative cells positively selected for CCR7, excluded terminally differentiated effector memory CD45RA+ cells. J is TRBJ2-2 and V is TRBV11-2, with 7 bases aligning to TRBD2. The specimen sequenced was naive CD8+ T cells from PBMCs. The clonotype comes from a man between 18 and 29 years old in good health. Some clones in this sample may be carry-over from other donors' samples. CDR3 DNA: TGTGCCAGCAGCTTAGACCCAGGGTGGGAGGGGAACACCGGGGAGCTGTTTTTT. Its protein is CASSLDPGWEGNTGELFF.